A selection of T cell receptor beta chains follows, all from one sample in a study of Ad26.COV2.S vaccination and SARS-CoV-2 variants. Generated by immunoSEQ multiplex PCR, the TCRdb table keeps only in-frame clones and is missing some. Here the sample spans some 340,000 clones, over 80% being singletons. This specimen was peripheral blood, taken in a trial of Ad26.COV2.S vaccine versus placebo. These receptor sequences come from a person between 18 and 65 years old who received the Ad26.COV2.S COVID-19 vaccine or a placebo. Both conserved end residues are part of each CDR3. The order of the fields is D gene, V gene, J gene, clone size, CDR3 protein, CDR3 DNA. The D gene is left open where the match is weak. Size values are once, few and many counts, or a class for expanded clones, and some rows have none.

-,TRBV28,TRBJ2-7,-,CASSVHSTTYEQYF,TGTGCCAGCAGTGTGCACAGCACCACCTACGAGCAGTACTTC
TRBD2,TRBV28,TRBJ2-3,few,CASSRGGGDTQYF,TGTGCCAGCAGTCGTGGCGGGGGAGATACGCAGTATTTT
-,TRBV11-2,TRBJ2-1,-,CASSLPSQAGNEQFF,TGTGCCAGCAGCCTCCCGAGTCAGGCGGGCAATGAGCAGTTCTTC
-,TRBV20-1,TRBJ1-2,-,CSARDRGDHTF,TGCAGTGCTAGAGATAGAGGAGATCACACCTTC
-,TRBV3-1/TRBV3-2,TRBJ1-2,-,CASSTSGVNYGYTF,TGTGCCAGCAGTACTTCAGGGGTTAACTATGGCTACACCTTC
-,TRBV3-1/TRBV3-2,TRBJ1-2,-,CASSQRDGGPFYTF,TGTGCCAGCAGCCAAAGGGACGGGGGTCCCTTCTACACCTTC
-,TRBV7-3,TRBJ2-3,-,CASSPTTSTDTQYF,TGTGCCAGCAGCCCCACAACCTCCACAGATACGCAGTATTTT
-,TRBV5-5,TRBJ2-7,-,CASSPRQETYEQYF,TGTGCCAGCAGCCCCAGACAGGAGACCTACGAGCAGTACTTC
TRBD2,TRBV27,TRBJ2-2,-,CASSPAWGGTGELFF,TGTGCCAGCAGTCCTGCCTGGGGAGGGACCGGGGAGCTGTTTTTT
-,TRBV11-2,TRBJ2-2,-,CASSQIKNTGELFF,TGTGCCAGCAGCCAAATTAAAAACACCGGGGAGCTGTTTTTT
TRBD1,TRBV28,TRBJ2-3,-,CASSPGTGGPPSTDTQYF,TGTGCCAGCAGTCCCGGGACAGGGGGTCCGCCAAGCACAGATACGCAGTATTTT
-,TRBV2,TRBJ2-7,-,CASNGNIRNEQYF,TGTGCCAGCAACGGCAATATCAGGAACGAGCAGTACTTC
TRBD1,TRBV6-5,TRBJ1-5,-,CASSLDRGSNQPQHF,TGTGCCAGCAGCCTGGACAGGGGTAGCAATCAGCCCCAGCATTTT
-,TRBV29-1,TRBJ2-3,-,CSVEDVVIEGEWDTDTQYF,TGCAGCGTTGAAGATGTGGTTATAGAGGGTGAGTGGGACACAGATACGCAGTATTTT
TRBD1,TRBV28,TRBJ1-5,-,CASSLRGQGYQPQHF,TGTGCCAGCAGTTTAAGGGGACAGGGGTATCAGCCCCAGCATTTT
-,TRBV10-2,TRBJ2-7,-,CASSEFPEQYF,TGCGCCAGCAGTGAGTTTCCCGAGCAGTACTTC
TRBD1,TRBV15,TRBJ1-1,-,CATSSRQGSTEAFF,TGTGCCACCAGCAGCAGACAGGGAAGCACTGAAGCTTTCTTT
-,TRBV28,TRBJ2-7,-,CASTLAGTYEQYF,TGTGCCAGCACCCTTGCGGGGACCTACGAGCAGTACTTC
-,TRBV7-9,TRBJ2-7,once,CASSFPGHGEQYF,TGTGCCAGCAGCTTTCCGGGACACGGAGAGCAGTACTTC
-,TRBV18,TRBJ1-5,few,CASSPLREDGPQHF,TGTGCCAGCTCACCGTTGCGGGAGGATGGGCCCCAGCATTTT
-,TRBV7-9,TRBJ1-2,-,CASSPSGAGGYTF,TGTGCCAGCAGCCCTTCAGGGGCGGGAGGCTACACCTTC
TRBD1,TRBV4-1,TRBJ1-5,-,CASSRGWDRVGSQPQHF,TGCGCCAGCAGCCGTGGCTGGGACAGGGTTGGGAGTCAGCCCCAGCATTTT
-,TRBV18,TRBJ2-5,-,CASSPMGEQVEDF,TGTGCCAGCTCACCAATGGGAGAGCAAGTTGAGGACTTC
-,TRBV7-8,TRBJ1-3,-,CASSPLARGNTIYF,TGTGCCAGCAGTCCATTAGCCAGAGGAAACACCATATATTTT
-,TRBV5-5,TRBJ2-1,-,CASSLAPSSYNEQFF,TGTGCCAGCAGCTTGGCTCCTAGCTCCTACAATGAGCAGTTCTTC
-,TRBV18,TRBJ2-2,-,CASSPATGPNTGELFF,TGTGCCAGCTCACCAGCGACAGGCCCGAACACCGGGGAGCTGTTTTTT
-,TRBV11-2,TRBJ1-1,-,CASSLGSANTEAFF,TGTGCCAGCAGCTTAGGTTCGGCGAACACTGAAGCTTTCTTT
TRBD1,TRBV5-1,TRBJ1-1,-,CASSTRQGQGAEAFF,TGCGCCAGCAGCACGAGACAGGGGCAGGGCGCTGAAGCTTTCTTT
TRBD2,TRBV18,TRBJ2-1,-,CASSPPSGGPSYNEQFF,TGTGCCAGCTCACCGCCTAGCGGGGGACCCTCCTACAATGAGCAGTTCTTC
-,TRBV28,TRBJ1-4,-,CASSYSVRAGEKLFF,TGTGCCAGCAGTTACTCTGTTAGGGCCGGTGAAAAACTGTTTTTT
-,TRBV7-2,TRBJ2-5,-,CASSRASETQYF,TGTGCCAGCAGCCGGGCCTCAGAGACCCAGTACTTC
-,TRBV6-5,TRBJ2-1,-,CASTEGAYYNEQFF,TGTGCCAGCACAGAAGGGGCCTACTACAATGAGCAGTTCTTC
TRBD2,TRBV7-9,TRBJ2-7,-,CASSLAGGSSYEQYF,TGTGCCAGCAGCTTAGCGGGGGGGAGCTCCTACGAGCAGTACTTC
TRBD1,TRBV27,TRBJ1-6,-,CASSLGQGWSPLHF,TGTGCCAGCAGTTTAGGACAGGGCTGGTCACCCCTCCACTTT
TRBD1,TRBV7-2,TRBJ2-7,-,CASSPGGDRSVEQYF,TGTGCCAGCAGCCCCGGCGGGGACAGGTCCGTCGAGCAGTACTTC
-,TRBV15,TRBJ2-1,few,CATSRDGRLEDEQFF,TGTGCCACCAGCAGAGATGGTCGTTTGGAGGATGAGCAGTTCTTC
-,TRBV9,TRBJ2-1,-,CASSVEEGRTYNEQFF,TGTGCCAGCAGCGTAGAGGAGGGACGTACCTACAATGAGCAGTTCTTC
TRBD1,TRBV2,TRBJ2-7,-,CASSGQGVGEQYF,TGTGCCAGCAGCGGACAGGGTGTCGGCGAGCAGTACTTC
TRBD1,TRBV27,TRBJ2-2,-,CASTSGTGGWAGELFF,TGTGCCAGCACGAGCGGGACAGGGGGCTGGGCCGGGGAGCTGTTTTTT
TRBD2,TRBV7-2,TRBJ2-7,-,CASSKASGENPSYEQYF,TGTGCCAGCAGCAAGGCTAGCGGGGAGAACCCCTCCTACGAGCAGTACTTC
-,TRBV18,TRBJ2-6,-,CASSSDYSGANVLTF,TGTGCCAGCTCATCCGACTATTCTGGGGCCAACGTCCTGACTTTC
TRBD1,TRBV3-1/TRBV3-2,TRBJ1-1,-,CASSQTGFNTEAFF,TGTGCCAGCAGCCAGACAGGGTTTAACACTGAAGCTTTCTTT
-,TRBV3-1/TRBV3-2,TRBJ2-2,-,CASEGKENTGELFF,TGTGCCAGCGAAGGGAAAGAGAACACCGGGGAGCTGTTTTTT
TRBD2,TRBV27,TRBJ2-1,once,CASSSGTSGYNEQFF,TGTGCCAGCAGTTCCGGGACTAGCGGATACAATGAGCAGTTCTTC
TRBD1,TRBV28,TRBJ1-5,-,CASSLLTGSDQPQHF,TGTGCCAGCAGTTTACTGACAGGGAGTGATCAGCCCCAGCATTTT
-,TRBV28,TRBJ1-4,-,CASSLPMVGEKLFF,TGTGCCAGCAGTCTACCTATGGTCGGGGAAAAACTGTTTTTT
TRBD1,TRBV10-2,TRBJ1-1,-,CASSVQGAAEAFF,TGCGCCAGCAGCGTACAGGGGGCCGCTGAAGCTTTCTTT